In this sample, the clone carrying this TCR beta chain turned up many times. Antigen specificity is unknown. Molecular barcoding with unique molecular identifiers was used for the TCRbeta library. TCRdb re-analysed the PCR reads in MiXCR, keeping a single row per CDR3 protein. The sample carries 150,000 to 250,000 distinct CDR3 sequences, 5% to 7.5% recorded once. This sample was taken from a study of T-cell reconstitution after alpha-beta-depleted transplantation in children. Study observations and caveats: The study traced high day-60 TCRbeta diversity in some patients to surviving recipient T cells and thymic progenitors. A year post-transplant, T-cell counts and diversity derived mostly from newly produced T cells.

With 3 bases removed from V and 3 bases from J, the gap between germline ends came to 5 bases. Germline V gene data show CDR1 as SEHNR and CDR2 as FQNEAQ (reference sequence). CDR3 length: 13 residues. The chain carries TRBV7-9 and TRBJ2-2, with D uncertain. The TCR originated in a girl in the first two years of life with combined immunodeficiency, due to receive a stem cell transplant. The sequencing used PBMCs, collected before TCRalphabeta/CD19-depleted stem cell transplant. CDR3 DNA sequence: TGTGCCAGCAGCTTTAGTTACACCGGGGAGCTGTTTTTT. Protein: CASSFSYTGELFF.